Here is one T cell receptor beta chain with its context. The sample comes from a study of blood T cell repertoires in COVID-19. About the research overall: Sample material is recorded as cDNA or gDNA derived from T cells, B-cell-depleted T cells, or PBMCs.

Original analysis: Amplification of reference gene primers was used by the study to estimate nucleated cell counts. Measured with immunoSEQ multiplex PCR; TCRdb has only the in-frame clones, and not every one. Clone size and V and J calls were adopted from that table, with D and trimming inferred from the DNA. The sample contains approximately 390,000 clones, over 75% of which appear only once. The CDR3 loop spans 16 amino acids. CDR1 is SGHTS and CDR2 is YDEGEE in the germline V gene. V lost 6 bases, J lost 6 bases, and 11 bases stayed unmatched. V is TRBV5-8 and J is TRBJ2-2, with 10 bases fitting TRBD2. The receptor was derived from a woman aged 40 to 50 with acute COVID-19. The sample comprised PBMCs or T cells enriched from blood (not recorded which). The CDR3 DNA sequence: TGTGCCAGCAAAAGAGGGAGCGGGGGGGCCGCCGGGGAGCTGTTTTTT. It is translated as CASKRGSGGAAGELFF.